This T cell receptor (beta chain) was found in a study of cytomegalovirus exposure and HLA in healthy donors. Concerning this clone itself: Antigen: not known.

Trimming cost V 0 bases and J 4 bases; bases outside gene matches: 5. This CDR3 comprises 16 residues. Per germline, CDR1 LGHNA and CDR2 YSLEER. Study-wide results and limits: Reports showed the classifier diagnosing cytomegalovirus status with high specificity and sensitivity. Across all donors, roughly uniform sequencing depth was an assumption of the presence/absence analyses. Researchers counted 164 TCR beta chains as cytomegalovirus-associated. Reports state that TCR beta sequences accurately predicted most subjects' HLA-A and HLA-B alleles.

The PCR made use of 60 Vbeta and 13 Jbeta primers. Assay: immunoSEQ multiplex PCR; the TCRdb copy retains only in-frame clones and omits some. Of 100,000 to 120,000 clones in the sample, around 70% were seen once. The chain uses TRBV4-3 and TRBJ2-2; 7 nucleotides agree with TRBD1. This clonotype was sampled from a man aged 35 to 55 in good health and CMV-seronegative. The source material was PBMCs. The CDR3 nucleotides read TGCGCCAGCAGCCAAGATGAGAGGGGGCTCACCGGGGAGCTGTTTTTT. Amino acids: CASSQDERGLTGELFF.